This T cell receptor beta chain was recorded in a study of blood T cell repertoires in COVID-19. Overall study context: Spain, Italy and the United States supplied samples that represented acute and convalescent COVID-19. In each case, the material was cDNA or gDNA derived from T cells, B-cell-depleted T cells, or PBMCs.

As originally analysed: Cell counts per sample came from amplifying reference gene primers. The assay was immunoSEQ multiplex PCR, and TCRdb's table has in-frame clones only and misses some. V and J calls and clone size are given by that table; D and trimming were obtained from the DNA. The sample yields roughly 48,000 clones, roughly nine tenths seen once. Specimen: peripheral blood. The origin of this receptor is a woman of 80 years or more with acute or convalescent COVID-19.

The CDR3 nucleotides read TGTGCCACCCTAAGAGAGGGACTCCATCAGCCCCAGCATTTT. This gives the protein CATLREGLHQPQHF. The chain is built from TRBV19 and TRBJ1-5, with a tentative D call TRBD1 (5 bases). V lost 10 bases to trimming and J lost 5 bases, with 18 bases between them. The CDR3 runs to 14 residues. Germline V lookup: CDR1 LNHDA, CDR2 SQIVND (reference sequence).